A single sample gave rise to the 9 T cell receptor beta chains below, sequenced in a study of a mutant IDH1 vaccine in newly diagnosed glioma. Which antigens these TCRs recognize remains unknown. Sequencing was performed with immunoSEQ multiplex PCR; in TCRdb, only in-frame clones are kept and a portion is missing. Of approximately 61,000 clones in the sample, over 70% are singletons; the top ten hold about 6%. Time point indicated: week 11, during vaccination. All doses held 300 ug of mutant IDH1 20-mer peptide, with topical imiquimod. The starting material was PBMCs, obtained from a glioma patient whose treatment included an IDH1 peptide vaccine. Receptor source: a man over 45 with glioma.

J is TRBJ1-2 and V is TRBV2, with D maybe TRBD1 (5 bases). The CDR3 loop spans 15 amino acids. Trimming removed 6 bases from V and 4 bases from J, with 18 bases in between. Germline values: CDR1 SNHLY, CDR2 FYNNEI. The CDR3 reads CASREGQGDLYGYTF. The CDR3 DNA is TGTGCCAGCAGGGAGGGCCAGGGAGACCTCTATGGCTACACCTTC.

With regard to this clone: An end of the junction differs from the germline gene, which may be a read error. The rearrangement links TRBV4-1 to TRBJ1-2; D unresolved. Germline CDR1 and CDR2: MGHRA and YSYEKL. The CDR3 consists of 11 residues. The CDR3: CASSQDYKNYF. Here the CDR3 DNA reads TGCGCCAGCAGCCAAGATTATAAGAATTACTTC.

This clone has just one count. The rearrangement joins TRBV7-9 to TRBJ2-7; 7 nucleotides match TRBD1. The germline V gene has CDR1 SEHNR and CDR2 FQNEAQ (reference sequence). The CDR3 runs to 12 residues. With V trimmed by 9 bases and J by 5 bases, 7 bases remained unmatched. The CDR3 protein is CASRQGSNEQYF. The CDR3 DNA sequence: TGTGCCAGTCGACAGGGATCGAACGAGCAGTACTTC.

This chain connects TRBV6-1 to TRBJ1-2, with D maybe TRBD1 (5 bases). Germline lookup yields CDR1 MNHNS and CDR2 SASEGT. The CDR3 is 14 residues long. V lost 0 bases, J lost 8 bases, and 13 bases lay in between. For the CDR3, the DNA is TGTGCCAGCAGTGAAGCAAGGGGCACCGGAGGCTACACCTTC. Residues: CASSEARGTGGYTF.

This chain joins TRBV4-1 and TRBJ2-1; unclear D gene. Germline V gene data show CDR1 as MGHRA and CDR2 as YSYEKL. The CDR3 runs to 16 residues. V was shortened by 1 base and J by 0 bases, with 10 bases between the two germline ends. Here the CDR3 DNA reads TGCGCCAGCAGCCAAGGGAGATCACTCTCCTACAATGAGCAGTTCTTC. It translates to CASSQGRSLSYNEQFF.

This rearrangement joins TRBV5-4 to TRBJ2-5; 12 bases are shared with TRBD2. Germline CDR1 and CDR2: SGHNT and YYREEE (reference sequence). Unmatched junction bases numbered 4, after V lost 2 bases and J lost 2 bases. CDR3 length: 16 residues. The CDR3 bases are TGTGCCAGCAGCTTTGGACTAGCGGGGACTCAAGAGACCCAGTACTTC. Translated, it gives CASSFGLAGTQETQYF. The entire variable domain, with the rest obtained from reference TRBV5-4 and TRBJ2-5, is as follows: ETGVTQSPTHLIKTRGQQVTLRCSSQSGHNTVSWYQQALGQGPQFIFQYYREEENGRGNFPPRFSGLQFPNYSSELNVNALELDDSALYLCASSFGLAGTQETQYFGPGTRLLVL.

This clone was seen just once. The chain's CDR3 is CASSLDRTGELFF. CDR3 DNA sequence: TGTGCCAGCAGCTTGGACAGGACCGGGGAGCTGTTTTTT. The V gene is TRBV5-4, the J gene TRBJ2-2, with D possibly TRBD1 on 5 matching bases. The CDR3 has 13 amino acids. Germline V gene data show CDR1 as SGHNT and CDR2 as YYREEE (reference sequence). V was trimmed by 0 bases and J by 5 bases, leaving 5 bases between them.

This clone turned up a few times. The chain uses TRBV28 and TRBJ1-3; the match to TRBD1 covers 8 bases. CDR1 is MDHEN, CDR2 SYDVKM, per germline. V lost 5 bases, J lost 2 bases, and 11 bases stayed unmatched. This CDR3 comprises 17 residues. CDR3 amino acids: CASSILGQGLTGNTIYF. CDR3 nucleotide sequence: TGTGCCAGCAGTATCCTCGGACAGGGCCTAACTGGAAACACCATATATTTT.

The chain couples TRBV6-5 to TRBJ1-5; D gene ambiguous. Germline CDR1 MNHEY, CDR2 SVGAGI. V lost 7 bases, J lost 2 bases, and 15 bases lay in between. The CDR3 is made up of 15 amino acids. The CDR3 loop is CASTPDGQGNQPQHF. The DNA for the CDR3 is TGTGCCAGCACTCCGGACGGCCAAGGCAATCAGCCCCAGCATTTT.